This entry features one T cell receptor beta chain sequence. What it recognizes is unknown. CDR1 is SGDLS, CDR2 YYNGEE, per germline. The CDR3 contains 14 residues. Trimming shortened V by 0 bases and J by 5 bases, and 11 bases separated the two germline ends. Profiling relied on immunoSEQ multiplex PCR, and the TCRdb table lists in-frame clones only, not all of them. Of about 90,000 clones listed, approximately 92% are singletons. This entry comes from a study of graft-versus-host responses after intestinal transplantation. Study results and caveats: Early after transplant, HvG declines were associated with peak levels of circulating GvH clones.

This material consisted of unstimulated CD8+ T cells sorted from spleen or lymph node cells, taken before intestinal transplant. The chain joins TRBV9 to TRBJ2-5; weak D call: TRBD1 (5 bases). The clonotype originates from a human donor who received an intestinal transplant. CDR3 region: CASSVALGVETQYF. The CDR3 DNA is TGTGCCAGCAGCGTAGCATTAGGGGTGGAGACCCAGTACTTC.